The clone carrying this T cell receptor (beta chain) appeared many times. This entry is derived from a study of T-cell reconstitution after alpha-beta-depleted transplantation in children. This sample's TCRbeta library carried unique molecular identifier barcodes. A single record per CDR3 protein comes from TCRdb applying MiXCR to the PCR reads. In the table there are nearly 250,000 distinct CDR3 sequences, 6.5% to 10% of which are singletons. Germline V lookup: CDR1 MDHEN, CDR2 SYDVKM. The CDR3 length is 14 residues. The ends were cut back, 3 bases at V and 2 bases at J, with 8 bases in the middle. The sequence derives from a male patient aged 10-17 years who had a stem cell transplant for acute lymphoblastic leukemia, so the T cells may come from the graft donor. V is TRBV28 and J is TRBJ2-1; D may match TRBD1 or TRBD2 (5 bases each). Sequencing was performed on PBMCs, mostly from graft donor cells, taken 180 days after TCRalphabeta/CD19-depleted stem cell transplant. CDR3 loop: CASSFRGAYNEQFF. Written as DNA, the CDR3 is TGTGCCAGCAGTTTTAGAGGGGCCTACAATGAGCAGTTCTTC. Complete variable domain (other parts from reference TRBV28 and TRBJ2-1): DVKVTQSSRYLVKRTGEKVFLECVQDMDHENMFWYRQDPGLGLRLIYFSYDVKMKEKGDIPEGYSVSREKKERFSLILESASTNQTSMYLCASSFRGAYNEQFFGPGTRLTVL.